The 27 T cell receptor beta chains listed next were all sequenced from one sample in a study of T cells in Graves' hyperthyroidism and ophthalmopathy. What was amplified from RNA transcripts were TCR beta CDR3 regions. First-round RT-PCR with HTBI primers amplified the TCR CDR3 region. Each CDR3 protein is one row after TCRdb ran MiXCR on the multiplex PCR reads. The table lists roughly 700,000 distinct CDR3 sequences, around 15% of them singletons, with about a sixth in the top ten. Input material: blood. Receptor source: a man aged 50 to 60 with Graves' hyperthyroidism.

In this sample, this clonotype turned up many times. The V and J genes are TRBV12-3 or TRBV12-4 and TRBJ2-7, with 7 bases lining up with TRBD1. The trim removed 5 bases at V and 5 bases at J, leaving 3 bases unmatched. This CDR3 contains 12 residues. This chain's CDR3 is CASSIQGNEQYF. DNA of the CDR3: TGTGCCAGCAGTATACAGGGGAACGAGCAGTACTTC.

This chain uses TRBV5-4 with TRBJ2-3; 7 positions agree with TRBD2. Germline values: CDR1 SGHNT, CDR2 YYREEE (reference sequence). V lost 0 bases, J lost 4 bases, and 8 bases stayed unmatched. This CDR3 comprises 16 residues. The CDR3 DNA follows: TGTGCCAGCAGCTTGGCCGGGAGGAGCGGTCCAGATACGCAGTATTTT. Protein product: CASSLAGRSGPDTQYF.

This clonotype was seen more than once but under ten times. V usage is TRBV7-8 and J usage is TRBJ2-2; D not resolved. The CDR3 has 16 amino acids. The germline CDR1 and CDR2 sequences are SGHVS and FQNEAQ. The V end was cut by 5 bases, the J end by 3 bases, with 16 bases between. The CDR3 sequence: CASSLRVVDYTGELFF. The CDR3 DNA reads TGTGCCAGCAGCCTCAGAGTTGTGGATTACACCGGGGAGCTGTTTTTT.

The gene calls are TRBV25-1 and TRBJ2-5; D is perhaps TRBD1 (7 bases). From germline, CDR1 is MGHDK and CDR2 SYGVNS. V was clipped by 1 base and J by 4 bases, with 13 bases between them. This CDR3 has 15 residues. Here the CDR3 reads CASSEFGGGTETQYF. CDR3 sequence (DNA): TGTGCCAGCAGTGAATTTGGAGGGGGCACAGAGACCCAGTACTTC.

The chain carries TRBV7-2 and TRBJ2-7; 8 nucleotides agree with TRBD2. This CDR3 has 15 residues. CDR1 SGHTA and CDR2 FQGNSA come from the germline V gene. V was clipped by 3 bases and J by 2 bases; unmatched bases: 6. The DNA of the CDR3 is TGTGCCAGCAGCTTTAGAAGCGGGAGTGCCTACGAGCAGTACTTC. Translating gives CASSFRSGSAYEQYF. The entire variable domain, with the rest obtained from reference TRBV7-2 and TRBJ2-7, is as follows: GAGVSQSPSNKVTEKGKDVELRCDPISGHTALYWYRQSLGQGLEFLIYFQGNSAPDKSGLPSDRFSAERTGGSVSTLTIQRTQQEDSAVYLCASSFRSGSAYEQYFGPGTRLTVT.

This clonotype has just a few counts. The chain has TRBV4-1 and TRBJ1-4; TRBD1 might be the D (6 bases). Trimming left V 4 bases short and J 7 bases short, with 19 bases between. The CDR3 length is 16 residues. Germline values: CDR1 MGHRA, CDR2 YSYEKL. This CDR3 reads CASSLFGGQYSEKLFF. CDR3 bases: TGCGCCAGCAGCCTATTCGGGGGGCAATATAGTGAAAAACTGTTTTTT.

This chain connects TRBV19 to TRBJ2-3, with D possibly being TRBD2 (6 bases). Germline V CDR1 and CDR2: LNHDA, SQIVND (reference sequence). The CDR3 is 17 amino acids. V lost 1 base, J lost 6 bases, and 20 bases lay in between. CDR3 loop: CASSIAPSGSEPDTQYF. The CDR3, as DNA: TGTGCCAGTAGTATAGCCCCAAGCGGGTCGGAACCGGATACGCAGTATTTT.

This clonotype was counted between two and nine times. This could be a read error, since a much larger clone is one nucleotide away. For the CDR3, the DNA is TGTGCCAGCAGTTTATGGGCAGCAGGGACCGGGGCCAACGTCCTGACTTTC. The encoded protein is CASSLWAAGTGANVLTF. The V call is TRBV28, the J call TRBJ2-6; D possibly uses TRBD1 or TRBD2 (5 bases each). The CDR3 is 17 residues long. The V gene lost 0 bases and the J gene lost 4 bases, with 13 bases spanning the gap. Per germline, CDR1 MDHEN and CDR2 SYDVKM. Complete variable domain (other parts from reference TRBV28 and TRBJ2-6): DVKVTQSSRYLVKRTGEKVFLECVQDMDHENMFWYRQDPGLGLRLIYFSYDVKMKEKGDIPEGYSVSREKKERFSLILESASTNQTSMYLCASSLWAAGTGANVLTFGAGSRLTVL.

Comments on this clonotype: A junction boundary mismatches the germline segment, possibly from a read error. In DNA, the CDR3 is TGCAGCGTTGAACCGGGACAGGGTGCCTATGAGCAGTACTTC. Residues: CSVEPGQGAYEQYF. The chain joins TRBV29-1 to TRBJ2-7, with 9 nucleotides matching TRBD1. This CDR3 has 14 residues. Germline values: CDR1 SQVTM, CDR2 ANQGSEA.

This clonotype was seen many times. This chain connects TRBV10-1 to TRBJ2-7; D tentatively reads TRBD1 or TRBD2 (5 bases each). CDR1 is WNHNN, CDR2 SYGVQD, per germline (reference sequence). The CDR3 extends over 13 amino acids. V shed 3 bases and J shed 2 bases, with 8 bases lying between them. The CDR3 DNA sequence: TGCGCCAGCAGTGAAGGGACCCCCTACGAGCAGTACTTC. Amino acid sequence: CASSEGTPYEQYF.

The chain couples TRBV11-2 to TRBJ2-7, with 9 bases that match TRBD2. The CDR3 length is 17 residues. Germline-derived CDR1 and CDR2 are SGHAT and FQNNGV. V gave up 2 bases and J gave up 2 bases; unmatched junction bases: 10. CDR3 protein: CASSLLQPTSGTYEQYF. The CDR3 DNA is TGTGCCAGCAGCTTATTGCAACCGACTAGCGGTACCTACGAGCAGTACTTC.

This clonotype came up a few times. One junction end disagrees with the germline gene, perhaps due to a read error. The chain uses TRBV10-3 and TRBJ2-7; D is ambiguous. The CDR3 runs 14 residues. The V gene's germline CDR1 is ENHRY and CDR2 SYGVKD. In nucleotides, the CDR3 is TGTGCCGTCAGTGTATGGGGAAGAACCTACGAGCAGTACTTC. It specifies CAVSVWGRTYEQYF.

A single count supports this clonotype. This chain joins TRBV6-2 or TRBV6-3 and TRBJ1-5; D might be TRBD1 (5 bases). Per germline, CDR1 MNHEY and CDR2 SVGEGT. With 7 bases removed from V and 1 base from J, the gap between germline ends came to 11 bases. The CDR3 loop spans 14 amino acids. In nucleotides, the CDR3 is TGTGCCAGCACCATGGGGGACAGCAATCAGCCCCAGCATTTT. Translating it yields CASTMGDSNQPQHF.

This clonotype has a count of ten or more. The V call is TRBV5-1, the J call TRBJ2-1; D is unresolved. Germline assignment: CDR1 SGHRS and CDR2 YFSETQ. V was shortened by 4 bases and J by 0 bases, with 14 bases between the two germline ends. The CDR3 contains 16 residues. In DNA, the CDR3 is TGCGCCAGCAGCGTGGTAGGCTCAAGCTCCTACAATGAGCAGTTCTTC. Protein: CASSVVGSSSYNEQFF.

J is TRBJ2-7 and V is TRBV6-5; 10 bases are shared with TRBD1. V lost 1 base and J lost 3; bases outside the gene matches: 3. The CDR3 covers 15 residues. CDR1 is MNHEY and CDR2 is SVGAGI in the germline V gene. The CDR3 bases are TGTGCCAGCAGTTACTGGACAGGGGGACTCTACGAGCAGTACTTC. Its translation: CASSYWTGGLYEQYF.

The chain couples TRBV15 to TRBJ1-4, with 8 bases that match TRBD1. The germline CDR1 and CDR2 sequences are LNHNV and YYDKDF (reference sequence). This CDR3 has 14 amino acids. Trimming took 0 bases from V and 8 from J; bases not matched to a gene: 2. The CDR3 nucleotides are TGTGCCACCAGCAGAGACAGGGGGCGGGAAAAACTGTTTTTT. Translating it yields CATSRDRGREKLFF.

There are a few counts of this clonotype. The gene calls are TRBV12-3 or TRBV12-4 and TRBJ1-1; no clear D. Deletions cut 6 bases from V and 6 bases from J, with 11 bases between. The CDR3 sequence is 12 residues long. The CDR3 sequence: CASSLRFAEAFF. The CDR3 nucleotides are TGTGCCAGCAGCTTAAGGTTCGCTGAAGCTTTCTTT.

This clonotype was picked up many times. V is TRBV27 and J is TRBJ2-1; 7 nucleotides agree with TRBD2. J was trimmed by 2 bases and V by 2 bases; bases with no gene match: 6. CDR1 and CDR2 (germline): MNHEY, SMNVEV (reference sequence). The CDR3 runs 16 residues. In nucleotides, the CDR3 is TGTGCCAGCAGTTTAGGGGGGGAGCTTCCCTACAATGAGCAGTTCTTC. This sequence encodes CASSLGGELPYNEQFF.

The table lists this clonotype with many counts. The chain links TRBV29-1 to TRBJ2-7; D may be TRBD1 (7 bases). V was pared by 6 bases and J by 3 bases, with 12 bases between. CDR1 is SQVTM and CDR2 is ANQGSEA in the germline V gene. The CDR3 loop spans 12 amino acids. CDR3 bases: TGCAGCGTGGGGGGACAGATCTACGAGCAGTACTTC. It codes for CSVGGQIYEQYF.

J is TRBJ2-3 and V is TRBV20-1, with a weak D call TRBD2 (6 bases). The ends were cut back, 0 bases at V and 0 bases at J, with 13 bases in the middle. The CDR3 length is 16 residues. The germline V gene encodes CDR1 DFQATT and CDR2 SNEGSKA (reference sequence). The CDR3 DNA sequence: TGCAGTGCTAGAGATCCGGCGGGAACTAGCACAGATACGCAGTATTTT. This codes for CSARDPAGTSTDTQYF.

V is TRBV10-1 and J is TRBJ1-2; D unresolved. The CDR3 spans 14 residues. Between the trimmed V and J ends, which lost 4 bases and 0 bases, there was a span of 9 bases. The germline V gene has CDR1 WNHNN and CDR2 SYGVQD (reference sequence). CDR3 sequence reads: CASSVRGTNYGYTF. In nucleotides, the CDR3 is TGCGCCAGCAGTGTCCGGGGAACTAACTATGGCTACACCTTC.

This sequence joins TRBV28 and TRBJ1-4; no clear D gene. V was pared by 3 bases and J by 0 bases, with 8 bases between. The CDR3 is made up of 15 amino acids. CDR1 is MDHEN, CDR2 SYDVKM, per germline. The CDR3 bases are TGTGCCAGCAGTTTCGGGGTTGCAACTAATGAAAAACTGTTTTTT. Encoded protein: CASSFGVATNEKLFF.

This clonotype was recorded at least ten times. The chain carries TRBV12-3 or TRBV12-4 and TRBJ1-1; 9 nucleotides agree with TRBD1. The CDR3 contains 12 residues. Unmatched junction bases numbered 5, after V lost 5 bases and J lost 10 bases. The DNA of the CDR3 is TGTGCCAGCAGTCAACAGACAGGGGGAGCTTTCTTT. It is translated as CASSQQTGGAFF.

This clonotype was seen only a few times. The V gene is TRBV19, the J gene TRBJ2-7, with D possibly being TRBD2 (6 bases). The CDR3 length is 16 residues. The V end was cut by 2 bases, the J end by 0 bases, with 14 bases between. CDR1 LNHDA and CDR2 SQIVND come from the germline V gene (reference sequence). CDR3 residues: CASSIRSGSFSYEQYF. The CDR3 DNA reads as TGTGCCAGTAGTATACGAAGCGGGTCCTTCTCCTACGAGCAGTACTTC. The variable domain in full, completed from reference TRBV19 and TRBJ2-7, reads DGGITQSPKYLFRKEGQNVTLSCEQNLNHDAMYWYRQDPGQGLRLIYYSQIVNDFQKGDIAEGYSVSREKKESFPLTVTSAQKNPTAFYLCASSIRSGSFSYEQYFGPGTRLTVT.

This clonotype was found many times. The chain's CDR3 is CASSWVGETQYF. CDR3 coding DNA: TGTGCCAGCAGTTGGGTAGGGGAGACCCAGTACTTC. This chain links TRBV28 with TRBJ2-5; D gene unclear. V was cut by 4 bases and J by 5 bases, with 8 bases left in between. Germline V gene lookup returns CDR1 MDHEN and CDR2 SYDVKM. This CDR3 has 12 residues. Complete variable domain (other parts from reference TRBV28 and TRBJ2-5): DVKVTQSSRYLVKRTGEKVFLECVQDMDHENMFWYRQDPGLGLRLIYFSYDVKMKEKGDIPEGYSVSREKKERFSLILESASTNQTSMYLCASSWVGETQYFGPGTRLLVL.

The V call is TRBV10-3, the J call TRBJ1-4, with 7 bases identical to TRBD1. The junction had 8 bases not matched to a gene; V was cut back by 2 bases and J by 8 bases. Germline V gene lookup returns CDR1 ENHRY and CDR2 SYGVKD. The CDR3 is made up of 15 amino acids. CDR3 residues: CAISETRDSKEKLFF. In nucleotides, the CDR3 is TGTGCCATCAGTGAGACCCGGGACAGTAAGGAAAAACTGTTTTTT.

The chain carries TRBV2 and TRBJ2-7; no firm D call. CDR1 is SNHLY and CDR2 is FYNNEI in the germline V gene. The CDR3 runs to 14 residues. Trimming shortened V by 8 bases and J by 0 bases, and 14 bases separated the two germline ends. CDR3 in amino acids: CASFKGGGSYEQYF. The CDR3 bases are TGTGCCAGCTTTAAGGGTGGTGGCTCCTACGAGCAGTACTTC.